This T cell receptor (beta chain) was captured by sequencing in a study of Ad26.COV2.S vaccination and SARS-CoV-2 variants. As for the study in general: The trial was COV1001 and the donor's arm was Ad26.COV2.S. In the study, Ad26.COV2.S was injected intramuscularly once, or twice 56 days apart. Study-level points and caveats: Comparability of non-spike TCR breadth was observed across vaccine and placebo recipients.

The method was immunoSEQ multiplex PCR; TCRdb's version includes in-frame clones alone and lacks a portion of them. The sample shows 250,000 to 300,000 clones, 87% of them seen only once. Treatment given: 15 to 20 received Ad26.COV2.S at low or high dose, single or two shots; five or six received placebo; per-sample allocation not given. Material that was analyzed had been drawn on day 63 after the first vaccine or placebo injection. The V gene's germline CDR1 is LGHDT and CDR2 YNNKEL (reference sequence). V lost 4 bases to trimming and J lost 4 bases; unmatched junction nucleotides: 4. The CDR3 has 14 amino acids. Concerning this clone itself: Antigen unknown.

The chain links TRBV3-1 (or the pseudogene TRBV3-2) to TRBJ2-5, with TRBD1 matching 9 bases. The material was peripheral blood, obtained in a trial of Ad26.COV2.S vaccine versus placebo. The sequence was collected from a person between 18 and 59 years old who received the Ad26.COV2.S COVID-19 vaccine or a placebo. For the CDR3, the DNA is TGTGCCAGCAGCCCCGGGACAGGGCGAGAGACCCAGTACTTC. Encoded protein: CASSPGTGRETQYF.